Each of the 5 T cell receptor beta chains below was sequenced from the same sample in a study of blood T cell repertoires in COVID-19. Profiling relied on immunoSEQ multiplex PCR, and the TCRdb table lists in-frame clones only, not all of them. The table has roughly 86,000 clones, approximately 85% seen once. The sequencing input was peripheral blood. The source of these receptors is an elderly woman with COVID-19, enrolled during active disease.

This chain links TRBV28 with TRBJ1-2, with 9 bases lining up with TRBD1. The CDR3 is made up of 14 amino acids. Trimming at V came to 7 bases and at J to 6 bases, leaving 9 bases not matched to a gene. Germline-derived CDR1 and CDR2 are MDHEN and SYDVKM. The CDR3 sequence: CASTPGTGRDGYTF. The CDR3, as DNA: TGTGCCAGCACCCCCGGGACAGGGCGGGATGGCTACACCTTC.

The CDR3 loop reads CASNWVGRADTQYF. In DNA, the CDR3 is TGTGCCAGCAACTGGGTGGGGAGAGCAGATACGCAGTATTTT. The chain joins TRBV2 to TRBJ2-3; weak D call: TRBD2 (5 bases). The germline gives CDR1 SNHLY, CDR2 FYNNEI. Trimming stripped 7 bases from V and 4 bases from J, with 15 bases between. The CDR3 totals 14 residues. Full variable domain (outside the CDR3, taken from reference TRBV2 and TRBJ2-3): EPEVTQTPSHQVTQMGQEVILRCVPISNHLYFYWYRQILGQKVEFLVSFYNNEISEKSEIFDDQFSVERPDGSNFTLKIRSTKLEDSAMYFCASNWVGRADTQYFGPGTRLTVL.

This clone was recorded at least ten times. CDR3 amino acids: CASSYDLTGARSITVQYF. As DNA, the CDR3 is TGTGCCAGCAGTTACGACCTAACAGGGGCCCGGTCAATTACCGTGCAGTACTTC. The chain uses TRBV6-2 or TRBV6-3 and TRBJ2-7; 7 bases line up with TRBD1. The CDR3 length is 18 residues. Germline-derived CDR1 and CDR2 are MNHEY and SVGEGT. V was clipped by 2 bases and J by 9 bases; unmatched bases: 22.

The chain has TRBV2 and TRBJ2-5, with TRBD2 matching over 13 bases. V was clipped by 5 bases and J by 4 bases; unmatched bases: 4. The CDR3 is made up of 15 amino acids. Germline V gives CDR1 SNHLY, CDR2 FYNNEI. The CDR3 sequence: CASSIGLAGVETQYF. DNA of the CDR3: TGTGCCAGCAGTATCGGACTAGCGGGAGTAGAGACCCAGTACTTC.

This chain links TRBV28 with TRBJ2-7, with D perhaps matching TRBD2 (6 bases). V was shortened by 4 bases and J by 0 bases, with 13 bases between the two germline ends. The V gene's germline CDR1 is MDHEN and CDR2 SYDVKM. The CDR3 runs 15 residues. CDR3 sequence: CASSSPSVNSYEQYF. For the CDR3, the DNA is TGTGCCAGCAGTTCTCCTAGCGTAAACTCCTACGAGCAGTACTTC.